The 31 T cell receptor beta chains in this list originate from one sample, sequenced in a study of beta chain features in type 1 diabetes. The study reverse transcribed the entire isolated RNA, so it sequenced expressed TCRB transcripts. Assay used: immunoSEQ multiplex PCR; TCRdb lists only in-frame clones, some missing. Among 130,000 to 150,000 clones listed, under 60% were seen once. Sequenced input: Tregs from blood. All receptors come from a man between 18 and 29 years old in good health.

CDR3 sequence (DNA): TGTGCCAGCAGCTCCGGAGGGACAGACTCTGGAAACACCATATATTTT. It specifies CASSSGGTDSGNTIYF. The chain joins TRBV5-4 to TRBJ1-3; 7 nucleotides agree with TRBD1. Germline V CDR1 and CDR2: SGHNT, YYREEE (reference sequence). The CDR3 contains 16 residues. The ends lost 3 bases at V and 0 bases at J; junction bases unmatched: 6.

This chain links TRBV29-1 with TRBJ2-7; 8 bases line up with TRBD1. There are 12 residues in the CDR3. In germline, CDR1 is SQVTM, CDR2 ANQGSEA. The V and J ends lost 5 bases and 4 bases, in that order; junction bases with no gene match: 4. The CDR3 DNA follows: TGCAGCGTTAGACAGGGGAGTTACGAGCAGTACTTC. Translation gives CSVRQGSYEQYF.

The table lists this clone with a few counts. As DNA, the CDR3 is TGTGCCAGCAGCTTAGCGTTATTAAATGAGCAGTTCTTC. It is translated as CASSLALLNEQFF. The chain uses TRBV7-8 and TRBJ2-1; D remains unclear. Looked up from germline, CDR1 is SGHVS and CDR2 is FQNEAQ. The V end lost 0 bases, the J end lost 7 bases, and 7 bases lay between the germline ends. The CDR3 is 13 residues long.

The chain employs TRBV30 and TRBJ1-6; 7 nucleotides line up with TRBD1. The CDR3 consists of 15 residues. In germline, CDR1 is GTSNPN, CDR2 SVGIG (reference sequence). The J segment lost 9 bases and the V segment lost 6 bases, leaving 14 bases of the junction unmatched. The CDR3 bases are TGTGCCTGTCTAGGGTCCGGGACAGCGGGTTCACCCCTCCACTTT. Its translation is CACLGSGTAGSPLHF.

There are a few counts of this clone. CDR3 residues: CASSRSGVGYTF. The CDR3 DNA reads as TGTGCCAGCAGCCGATCCGGAGTTGGCTACACCTTC. This sequence joins TRBV4-2 and TRBJ1-2; no clear D gene. The CDR3 loop spans 12 amino acids. V lost 4 bases and J lost 7, with 10 bases in between. Germline CDR1 is LGHNA and CDR2 is YNFKEQ.

The rearrangement joins TRBV6-1 to TRBJ1-3; the D is unclear. The CDR3 contains 13 residues. Germline V gene lookup returns CDR1 MNHNS and CDR2 SASEGT. Trimming left V 6 bases short and J 0 bases short, with 6 bases between. The CDR3 protein is CASRIYSGNTIYF. DNA for the CDR3: TGTGCCAGCAGGATCTACTCTGGAAACACCATATATTTT.

This clone was observed a handful of times. V is TRBV2 and J is TRBJ2-5; perhaps TRBD1 as D (5 bases). The CDR3 is 15 residues long. The V gene lost 6 bases and the J gene lost 2 bases, with 16 bases spanning the gap. Germline V gene sequence: CDR1 SNHLY, CDR2 FYNNEI. The CDR3 DNA sequence: TGTGCCAGCAGAGAAACAGGAAGAGTTCAAGAGACCCAGTACTTC. This sequence encodes CASRETGRVQETQYF. The full variable domain, completed using reference TRBV2 and TRBJ2-5, is EPEVTQTPSHQVTQMGQEVILRCVPISNHLYFYWYRQILGQKVEFLVSFYNNEISEKSEIFDDQFSVERPDGSNFTLKIRSTKLEDSAMYFCASRETGRVQETQYFGPGTRLLVL.

V and J are TRBV9 and TRBJ2-7, with D unresolved. V lost 4 bases and J lost 2, with 13 bases in between. The CDR3 has 14 residues. Germline CDR1 reads SGDLS; CDR2 reads YYNGEE. DNA for the CDR3: TGTGCCAGCAGCCCATCGACACGACCCTACGAGCAGTACTTC. It translates to CASSPSTRPYEQYF. The full variable domain, in which reference TRBV9 and TRBJ2-7 provide the parts outside the CDR3, is DSGVTQTPKHLITATGQRVTLRCSPRSGDLSVYWYQQSLDQGLQFLIQYYNGEERAKGNILERFSAQQFPDLHSELNLSSLELGDSALYFCASSPSTRPYEQYFGPGTRLTVT.

The genes are TRBV27 and TRBJ2-1; D possibly corresponds to TRBD2 (5 bases). Germline V CDR1 and CDR2: MNHEY, SMNVEV (reference sequence). With 6 bases removed from V and 0 bases from J, the gap between germline ends came to 15 bases. The CDR3 consists of 16 residues. The CDR3 reads CASRTKRSDSYNEQFF. CDR3 bases: TGTGCCAGCAGGACTAAGCGGAGTGACTCCTACAATGAGCAGTTCTTC.

The V call is TRBV7-2, the J call TRBJ2-7; 8 positions agree with TRBD1. Germline-derived CDR1 and CDR2 are SGHTA and FQGNSA. V gave up 5 bases and J gave up 3 bases; unmatched junction bases: 9. This CDR3 has 15 amino acids. In DNA form, the CDR3 reads TGTGCCAGCAGCCTAGGACAGGGAAGGGGCTACGAGCAGTACTTC. Protein: CASSLGQGRGYEQYF.

This clone was counted a few times. The rearrangement joins TRBV5-1 to TRBJ1-1; weak D call: TRBD1 (5 bases). This CDR3 has 14 residues. Trimming stripped 1 base from V and 2 bases from J, with 9 bases between. CDR1 and CDR2 (germline): SGHRS, YFSETQ. In nucleotides, the CDR3 is TGCGCCAGCAGCTTGTTGGGGCAAAACACTGAAGCTTTCTTT. It translates to CASSLLGQNTEAFF.

The chain carries TRBV28 and TRBJ1-1; D may be TRBD1 (5 bases). The CDR3 runs 13 residues. The V and J ends lost 5 bases and 1 base respectively, with 8 bases between them. The V gene's germline CDR1 is MDHEN and CDR2 SYDVKM. The CDR3 sequence is CASSRTGNTEAFF. For the CDR3, the DNA is TGTGCCAGCAGTCGCACAGGGAACACTGAAGCTTTCTTT.

The chain has TRBV5-1 and TRBJ2-3; D is uncertain. V gave up 3 bases and J gave up 0 bases, with 5 bases separating them. This CDR3 has 13 amino acids. From germline, CDR1 is SGHRS and CDR2 YFSETQ. The CDR3 reads CASSSPSTDTQYF. In nucleotides, the CDR3 is TGCGCCAGCAGCTCCCCTAGCACAGATACGCAGTATTTT.

This clone occurred a few times. The V gene is TRBV7-9, the J gene TRBJ2-7; 11 positions agree with TRBD1. The J segment lost 5 bases and the V segment lost 5 bases, leaving 14 bases of the junction unmatched. The CDR3 totals 17 residues. Germline values: CDR1 SEHNR, CDR2 FQNEAQ (reference sequence). The CDR3 sequence: CASSLPTVGQGEHEQYF. The DNA of the CDR3 is TGTGCCAGCAGCCTACCAACCGTGGGACAGGGGGAACACGAGCAGTACTTC.

The chain links TRBV19 to TRBJ2-4; a possible D gene is TRBD2 (5 bases). V lost 6 bases and J 8 bases, leaving 14 bases between the germline ends. The CDR3 runs 13 residues. Germline V gives CDR1 LNHDA, CDR2 SQIVND (reference sequence). The CDR3 here is CASSPGLGDIQYF. Written as DNA, the CDR3 is TGTGCCAGTAGCCCCGGCCTCGGGGACATTCAGTACTTC.

This clone showed up just a few times. This chain connects TRBV29-1 to TRBJ1-2, with no clear D. CDR3 length: 13 amino acids. The germline gives CDR1 SQVTM, CDR2 ANQGSEA. Deletions cut 5 bases from V and 0 bases from J, with 10 bases between. The CDR3 loop is CSVRSTSNYGYTF. CDR3 nucleotide sequence: TGCAGCGTTCGATCCACTTCTAACTATGGCTACACCTTC. The complete variable domain, with remaining parts taken from reference TRBV29-1 and TRBJ1-2, reads SAVISQKPSRDICQRGTSLTIQCQVDSQVTMMFWYRQQPGQSLTLIATANQGSEATYESGFVIDKFPISRPNLTFSTLTVSNMSPEDSSIYLCSVRSTSNYGYTFGSGTRLTVV.

This chain joins TRBV28 and TRBJ2-7; the D is unclear. CDR3 size: 15 residues. Trimming cost V 2 bases and J 3 bases, with 14 bases left between them. In germline, CDR1 is MDHEN, CDR2 SYDVKM. The CDR3 bases are TGTGCCAGCAGTTTACGGTGGCAGACTTACTACGAGCAGTACTTC. Amino acids: CASSLRWQTYYEQYF.

The chain uses TRBV6-5 and TRBJ1-2; no clear D gene. The length of the CDR3 is 14 residues. The germline gives CDR1 MNHEY, CDR2 SVGAGI. Between the trimmed V and J ends, which lost 2 bases and 4 bases, there was a span of 11 bases. CDR3 sequence: CASSYGGSGYGYTF. DNA for the CDR3: TGTGCCAGCAGTTACGGTGGTTCGGGCTATGGCTACACCTTC.

The chain has TRBV6-1 and TRBJ2-1; TRBD2 agrees at 8 bases. The CDR3 covers 15 residues. Per the germline V gene, CDR1 is MNHNS and CDR2 is SASEGT. V trimming: 3 bases; J trimming: 8 bases; junction bases outside the gene matches: 9. CDR3 sequence: CASSDASGSPHEQFF. The CDR3, as DNA: TGTGCCAGCAGTGATGCCAGCGGGAGTCCCCATGAGCAGTTCTTC.

The chain links TRBV28 to TRBJ2-7, with a tentative D call TRBD2 (6 bases). The CDR3 length is 14 residues. Deletions cut 5 bases from V and 3 bases from J, with 14 bases between. The germline V gene encodes CDR1 MDHEN and CDR2 SYDVKM. The CDR3 coding sequence is TGTGCCAGCAGTAGACTAGGTTCGCACTACGAGCAGTACTTC. Protein product: CASSRLGSHYEQYF.

The CDR3, as DNA: TGTGCCAGCAGAACACAGGGGAGCACTGAAGCTTTCTTT. Its translation is CASRTQGSTEAFF. The rearrangement links TRBV7-9 to TRBJ1-1, with 7 bases fitting TRBD1. This CDR3 has 13 residues. CDR1 is SEHNR, CDR2 FQNEAQ, per germline (reference sequence). The ends lost 6 bases at V and 4 bases at J; junction bases unmatched: 5.

This clone was seen more than once but under ten times. V is TRBV30 and J is TRBJ1-1; the D gene is possibly TRBD1 (5 bases). The length of the CDR3 is 13 residues. Trimming removed 2 bases at V and 2 bases at J, with 9 bases between. Germline loops: CDR1 GTSNPN, CDR2 SVGIG (reference sequence). CDR3 sequence: CAWSRDSNTEAFF. The CDR3 nucleotides are TGTGCCTGGAGTAGGGACTCAAACACTGAAGCTTTCTTT.

This clone was seen just once. The J gene is TRBJ2-1, the V gene TRBV6-5; D possibly corresponds to TRBD2 (5 bases). The CDR3 is 14 amino acids. V lost 2 bases and J lost 6, with 11 bases in between. Germline V gene lookup returns CDR1 MNHEY and CDR2 SVGAGI. DNA of the CDR3: TGTGCCAGCAGTTACAAGGGAGCAATCAATGAGCAGTTCTTC. The encoded protein is CASSYKGAINEQFF.

V and J are TRBV18 and TRBJ1-2; 7 positions agree with TRBD1. The CDR3 runs to 12 residues. Germline V lookup: CDR1 KGHSH, CDR2 LQKENI. Trimming removed 6 bases from V and 6 bases from J; junction bases left unmatched: 4. Here the CDR3 reads CASSHDRDGYTF. Here the CDR3 DNA reads TGTGCCAGCTCCCACGACAGGGATGGCTACACCTTC.

The chain joins TRBV28 to TRBJ2-3; 7 positions agree with TRBD2. The CDR3 runs to 15 residues. Trimming at V came to 3 bases and at J to 2 bases, leaving 5 bases not matched to a gene. Per germline, CDR1 MDHEN and CDR2 SYDVKM. The CDR3 sequence: CASSLAGDFTDTQYF. CDR3 nucleotides: TGTGCCAGCAGTTTGGCGGGGGACTTCACAGATACGCAGTATTTT.

The chain joins TRBV7-8 to TRBJ1-2, with TRBD1 as a possible D gene (5 bases). The CDR3 has 13 residues. CDR1 SGHVS and CDR2 FQNEAQ come from the germline V gene. V gave up 6 bases and J gave up 8 bases, with 16 bases separating them. The CDR3 spells CASSLRGSRGYTF. Here the CDR3 DNA reads TGTGCCAGCAGTCTAAGGGGTTCTCGCGGCTACACCTTC.

This clone has a handful of counts. This same CDR3 is encoded by further DNA sequences in the sample. J is TRBJ1-5 and V is TRBV7-2; no reliable D call. CDR1 SGHTA and CDR2 FQGNSA come from the germline V gene. Trimming removed 2 bases at V and 7 bases at J, with 6 bases between. The CDR3 is 12 residues long. The CDR3 protein is CASSLRGQPQHF. The DNA of the CDR3 is TGTGCCAGCAGCTTAAGAGGGCAGCCCCAGCATTTT. Full variable domain (rest looked up from reference TRBV7-2 and TRBJ1-5): GAGVSQSPSNKVTEKGKDVELRCDPISGHTALYWYRQSLGQGLEFLIYFQGNSAPDKSGLPSDRFSAERTGGSVSTLTIQRTQQEDSAVYLCASSLRGQPQHFGDGTRLSIL.

This clone was observed a handful of times. The rearrangement links TRBV28 to TRBJ2-2; 8 positions agree with TRBD1. This CDR3 comprises 16 residues. Per germline, CDR1 MDHEN and CDR2 SYDVKM. The trim removed 6 bases at V and 1 base at J, leaving 7 bases unmatched. The chain's CDR3 is CASRTTGTGNTGELFF. DNA for the CDR3: TGTGCCAGCAGGACTACCGGGACAGGGAACACCGGGGAGCTGTTTTTT.

A few counts support this clone. J is TRBJ2-1 and V is TRBV27; 7 nucleotides agree with TRBD1. V lost 6 bases and J lost 3; bases outside the gene matches: 11. The CDR3 consists of 16 residues. The germline V gene has CDR1 MNHEY and CDR2 SMNVEV (reference sequence). The chain's CDR3 is CASRRIQGRLYNEQFF. CDR3 DNA: TGTGCCAGCAGACGAATACAGGGGCGCCTCTACAATGAGCAGTTCTTC.

The chain has TRBV4-3 and TRBJ1-4; D ambiguous. Germline assignment: CDR1 LGHNA and CDR2 YSLEER. This CDR3 is built from 14 residues. The V and J ends lost 6 bases and 3 bases respectively, with 11 bases between them. As DNA, the CDR3 is TGCGCCAGCAGAAAGGAGCCAGCTAATGAAAAACTGTTTTTT. This sequence encodes CASRKEPANEKLFF.

This clone has just a few counts. V and J are TRBV5-6 and TRBJ1-2, with 7 bases aligning to TRBD1. Trimming at V came to 2 bases and at J to 4 bases, leaving 2 bases not matched to a gene. The CDR3 covers 13 residues. From germline, CDR1 is SGHDT and CDR2 YYEEEE. CDR3 coding DNA: TGTGCCAGCAGCTTCCGGGACAGCTATGGCTACACCTTC. It translates to CASSFRDSYGYTF.